The 25 T cell receptor beta chains in this list originate from one sample, sequenced in a study of CD8+CD57+ T cells in acquired aplastic anemia. According to the study, genomic DNA was the template for TCR beta VDJ and CDR3 profiling. From the reads, TCRdb called clonotypes with MiXCR, one entry per CDR3 protein. There are approximately 470,000 distinct CDR3 sequences in the sample; around 30% occur only once, and nearly 0.85% lies in the top ten. Patients selected for sequencing had displayed CD8+CD57+ cell expansion by flow cytometry. The sequencing input was sorted CD4+, CD8+, or CD8+CD57+ T cells (not recorded which) from PBMCs. These receptors all come from a human donor with aplastic anemia.

Notes on this clonotype: The CDR3 end shows no conserved phenylalanine or tryptophan, and so a read error is likely. V usage is TRBV5-1 and J usage is TRBJ2-7; D is perhaps TRBD1 or TRBD2 (5 bases each). Looked up from germline, CDR1 is SGHRS and CDR2 is YFSETQ. V was clipped by 0 bases and J by 6 bases, with 19 bases between them. The length of the CDR3 is 16 residues. The DNA for the CDR3 is TGCGCCAGCAGCTTGGTTACGGGGCTCGGCTCGGGCGAGCAGTACCTC. Amino acids: CASSLVTGLGSGEQYL.

This clonotype showed up just a few times. For the CDR3, the DNA is TGCGCCAGCAGCTTGGTACCCACTAGCGGAAGCACAGATACGCAGTATTTT. Translation: CASSLVPTSGSTDTQYF. The V and J genes are TRBV5-1 and TRBJ2-3; TRBD2 aligns across 8 bases. The CDR3 is 17 residues long. Germline V gene sequence: CDR1 SGHRS, CDR2 YFSETQ. V dropped 0 bases and J dropped 0; count of bases not matched to a gene: 6.

V is TRBV29-1 and J is TRBJ2-5; maybe TRBD2 (6 bases). The CDR3 runs to 11 residues. V lost 4 bases, J lost 5 bases, and 8 bases lay in between. Germline CDR1 SQVTM, CDR2 ANQGSEA. CDR3 loop: CSVAGDETQYF. For the CDR3, the DNA is TGCAGCGTTGCGGGAGATGAGACCCAGTACTTC.

About this clonotype: A clone one base away is much larger, so this may be a read error. V and J are TRBV7-2 and TRBJ2-5; no reliable D call. CDR1 is SGHTA and CDR2 is FQGNSA in the germline V gene. The CDR3 contains 12 residues. Trimming took 5 bases from V and 5 from J, leaving 9 bases between them. The CDR3 sequence: CASSKDVETQYF. The CDR3 DNA reads TGTGCCAGCAGCAAGGACGTGGAGACCCAGTACTTC. Supplemented by reference TRBV7-2 and TRBJ2-5, the full variable domain reads GAGVSQSPSNKVTEKGKDVELRCDPISGHTALYWYRQSLGQGLEFLIYFQGNSAPDKSGLPSDRFSAERTGGSVSTLTIQRTQQEDSAVYLCASSKDVETQYFGPGTRLLVL.

This clonotype has just a few counts. V and J are TRBV6-2 or TRBV6-3 and TRBJ1-1; D is undetermined. Deletions cut 8 bases from V and 6 bases from J, with 13 bases between. The germline CDR1 and CDR2 sequences are MNHEY and SVGEGT. This CDR3 has 12 residues. The CDR3: CASAQGRAEAFF. In DNA, the CDR3 is TGTGCCAGCGCACAAGGTCGCGCTGAAGCTTTCTTT.

About this clonotype: A much larger clone differs from this one at a single base, so this may be a read error. The gene calls are TRBV2 and TRBJ2-6; the match to TRBD1 covers 8 bases. This CDR3 is 18 amino acids long. Germline V CDR1 and CDR2: SNHLY, FYNNEI. The CDR3: CAGSEALGQGSGANVLTF. The CDR3 region has the DNA TGTGCCGGCAGTGAAGCTTTAGGACAGGGTTCGGGGGCCAACGTCCTGACTTTC.

This clonotype has a handful of counts. Its ends do not fully match the called genes, so a read error is possible. The V gene is TRBV7-3, the J gene TRBJ2-3; D gene unclear. Germline V gene data show CDR1 as SGHTA and CDR2 as FQGTGA. The CDR3 is 13 residues long. CDR3 DNA: TGCGCCAGCAGCCCCCTCAGCACAGATACGCAGTATTTT. This translates into CASSPLSTDTQYF.

CDR3 in amino acids: CATSSARRRGRLGYTF. The CDR3 coding sequence is TGTGCCACCAGCAGTGCTAGACGCAGGGGGCGGCTTGGCTACACCTTC. The rearrangement links TRBV15 to TRBJ1-2; the match to TRBD1 covers 8 bases. J lost 7 bases, V lost 3 bases, and 13 bases had no gene match. Germline V gives CDR1 LNHNV, CDR2 YYDKDF (reference sequence). This CDR3 region has 16 residues. Variable domain in full (rest from reference TRBV15 and TRBJ1-2): DAMVIQNPRYQVTQFGKPVTLSCSQTLNHNVMYWYQQKSSQAPKLLFHYYDKDFNNEADTPDNFQSRRPNTSFCFLDIRSPGLGDTAMYLCATSSARRRGRLGYTFGSGTRLTVV.

The sample holds many counts of this clonotype. The chain links TRBV2 to TRBJ1-3; tentatively, D is TRBD1 (5 bases). This CDR3 is built from 14 residues. Germline V gene data show CDR1 as SNHLY and CDR2 as FYNNEI. Between the trimmed V and J ends, which lost 8 bases and 0 bases, there was a span of 11 bases. The CDR3 DNA reads TGTGCCAGCCAACAGGTTTCCTCTGGAAACACCATATATTTT. As protein: CASQQVSSGNTIYF. The full variable domain, in which reference TRBV2 and TRBJ1-3 provide the parts outside the CDR3, is EPEVTQTPSHQVTQMGQEVILRCVPISNHLYFYWYRQILGQKVEFLVSFYNNEISEKSEIFDDQFSVERPDGSNFTLKIRSTKLEDSAMYFCASQQVSSGNTIYFGEGSWLTVV.

The chain joins TRBV15 to TRBJ2-7, with TRBD1 identical over 11 bases. The CDR3 runs 17 residues. Germline V gene lookup returns CDR1 LNHNV and CDR2 YYDKDF (reference sequence). V gave up 3 bases and J gave up 4 bases; unmatched junction bases: 11. In DNA form, the CDR3 reads TGTGCCACCAGCAGTGCGATGGGGACAGGGGGGGGTTACGAGCAGTACTTC. This sequence encodes CATSSAMGTGGGYEQYF.

This chain links TRBV2 with TRBJ2-3, with 10 bases lining up with TRBD2. This CDR3 has 14 amino acids. Germline CDR1 reads SNHLY; CDR2 reads FYNNEI. With 7 bases clipped from V and 2 bases from J, the junction kept 3 bases outside the gene matches. The CDR3 sequence is CASTGLADTDTQYF. The DNA of the CDR3 is TGTGCCAGCACAGGACTAGCGGACACAGATACGCAGTATTTT. Full variable domain (rest looked up from reference TRBV2 and TRBJ2-3): EPEVTQTPSHQVTQMGQEVILRCVPISNHLYFYWYRQILGQKVEFLVSFYNNEISEKSEIFDDQFSVERPDGSNFTLKIRSTKLEDSAMYFCASTGLADTDTQYFGPGTRLTVL.

Of note for this clonotype: The junction and the germline gene differ at one end; a read error may be behind it. V usage is TRBV10-3 and J usage is TRBJ2-3; 14 bases map to TRBD2. Germline values: CDR1 ENHRY, CDR2 SYGVKD. The CDR3 has 17 residues. The CDR3 spells CASSYTRGGTSGGTQYF. Here the CDR3 DNA reads TGTGCCAGCAGTTACACGAGGGGCGGGACTAGCGGGGGCACGCAGTATTTT.

This clonotype has a count of ten or more. This chain links TRBV6-1 with TRBJ1-2; D perhaps matches TRBD1 (6 bases). Trimming stripped 7 bases from V and 4 bases from J, with 10 bases between. Germline V gives CDR1 MNHNS, CDR2 SASEGT. The CDR3 is 12 amino acids. This chain's CDR3 is CASNGQSYGYTF. DNA of the CDR3: TGTGCCAGCAACGGACAGAGCTATGGCTACACCTTC.

This clonotype has more than one count but fewer than ten. The genes are TRBV2 and TRBJ1-4; possible D gene TRBD1, 6 bases. This CDR3 contains 14 residues. Germline V lookup: CDR1 SNHLY, CDR2 FYNNEI. V was pared by 7 bases and J by 3 bases, with 12 bases between. Here the CDR3 DNA reads TGTGCCAGCAATGCGGGGGGCCCTAATGAAAAACTGTTTTTT. Translated: CASNAGGPNEKLFF.

The chain joins TRBV3-1 to TRBJ2-1; 12 bases map to TRBD2. J lost 10 bases, V lost 5 bases, and 12 bases had no gene match. Germline CDR1 is LGHDT and CDR2 is YNNKEL (reference sequence). CDR3 length: 16 amino acids. CDR3 loop: CASSSPSGGGRWEQFF. The CDR3 nucleotides read TGTGCCAGCAGCTCCCCTAGCGGGGGGGGGAGATGGGAGCAGTTCTTC.

With regard to this clonotype: Being one base from a much bigger clone, this may be a read error. This sequence joins TRBV24-1 and TRBJ2-3, with 11 nucleotides matching TRBD2. Per the germline V gene, CDR1 is KGHDR and CDR2 is SFDVKD. This CDR3 has 16 amino acids. The CDR3 nucleotides are TGTGCCCCCAGTGAGGCCGGGACTAGCGGTGGGGATACGCAGTATTTT. It encodes CAPSEAGTSGGDTQYF.

The CDR3 is CASSQEWEGTQYF. CDR3 coding DNA: TGTGCCAGCAGCCAAGAATGGGAAGGGACCCAGTACTTC. V usage is TRBV3-1 and J usage is TRBJ2-5; D is uncertain. V lost 0 bases and J lost 7, with 9 bases in between. The CDR3 covers 13 residues. In germline, CDR1 is LGHDT, CDR2 YNNKEL (reference sequence).

This clonotype appeared a few times. This chain links TRBV15 with TRBJ1-4; D gene ambiguous. Trimming left V 2 bases short and J 2 bases short, with 6 bases between. The CDR3 has 14 residues. Germline-derived CDR1 and CDR2 are LNHNV and YYDKDF (reference sequence). The DNA for the CDR3 is TGTGCCACCAGCAGAACCGGGACTAATGAAAAACTGTTTTTT. Translating it yields CATSRTGTNEKLFF. Variable domain in full (rest from reference TRBV15 and TRBJ1-4): DAMVIQNPRYQVTQFGKPVTLSCSQTLNHNVMYWYQQKSSQAPKLLFHYYDKDFNNEADTPDNFQSRRPNTSFCFLDIRSPGLGDTAMYLCATSRTGTNEKLFFGSGTQLSVL.

This clonotype occurred many times. The chain is built from TRBV7-2 and TRBJ1-5, with D hard to call. There are 13 residues in the CDR3. The V and J ends lost 0 bases and 4 bases respectively, with 4 bases between them. Germline V gene lookup returns CDR1 SGHTA and CDR2 FQGNSA. The CDR3 loop is CASSLAANQPQHF. CDR3 nucleotides: TGTGCCAGCAGCTTAGCCGCGAATCAGCCCCAGCATTTT.

The chain carries TRBV10-2 and TRBJ2-3, with D unclear. Trimming left V 4 bases short and J 0 bases short, with 8 bases between. CDR1 is WSHSY and CDR2 is SAAADI in the germline V gene. The CDR3 loop spans 14 amino acids. Here the CDR3 DNA reads TGCGCCAGCAGTGGGCCCACTAGCACAGATACGCAGTATTTT. Translating it yields CASSGPTSTDTQYF.

This clonotype was picked up many times. The rearrangement links TRBV2 to TRBJ1-6, with TRBD1 matching over 11 bases. CDR3 length: 16 residues. Losses at the gene ends were 6 bases for V and 8 bases for J; bases not matched to a gene: 9. Germline values: CDR1 SNHLY, CDR2 FYNNEI. The CDR3 here is CASRGMGQGDHSPLHF. CDR3 DNA sequence: TGTGCCAGCAGGGGAATGGGACAGGGGGACCATTCACCCCTCCACTTT. Full variable domain (remainder filled in from reference TRBV2 and TRBJ1-6): EPEVTQTPSHQVTQMGQEVILRCVPISNHLYFYWYRQILGQKVEFLVSFYNNEISEKSEIFDDQFSVERPDGSNFTLKIRSTKLEDSAMYFCASRGMGQGDHSPLHFGNGTRLTVT.

For this clonotype: One end of the junction is discordant with germline, which a read error may explain. V gene TRBV10-1 combines with J gene TRBJ2-7, with 14 nucleotides matching TRBD2. Germline V gene sequence: CDR1 WNHNN, CDR2 SYGVQD (reference sequence). The CDR3 totals 16 residues. The CDR3, as DNA: TGCGCCAGCGGTCGATCGGGACTAGCGGGAGTAGGTGAGCAGTGCTTC. It encodes CASGRSGLAGVGEQCF.

In its sample, this clonotype was seen a few times. The chain links TRBV7-3 to TRBJ2-7; 10 nucleotides match TRBD2. The trim removed 8 bases at V and 2 bases at J, leaving 3 bases unmatched. Germline CDR1 SGHTA, CDR2 FQGTGA. The CDR3 is made up of 13 amino acids. This chain's CDR3 is CASSSGGTYEQYF. DNA of the CDR3: TGTGCCAGCTCTAGCGGGGGCACCTACGAGCAGTACTTC.

This clonotype has at least ten counts. An end of the junction does not agree with germline; a read error may underlie this. V and J are TRBV10-3 and TRBJ1-2; D is uncertain. This CDR3 contains 15 residues. Germline values: CDR1 ENHRY, CDR2 SYGVKD. The CDR3 region has the DNA TGTGCCAGCAGTCACCGCCCTTGGAGTAGCTATGGCTACACCTTC. Translating it yields CASSHRPWSSYGYTF.

V is TRBV29-1 and J is TRBJ1-2; possibly TRBD1 for D (6 bases). The germline gives CDR1 SQVTM, CDR2 ANQGSEA. With 7 bases removed from V and 7 bases from J, the gap between germline ends came to 19 bases. The CDR3 has 13 residues. The CDR3 spells CSAAGAGDSGYTF. The CDR3 DNA reads TGCAGCGCCGCAGGGGCAGGGGACTCTGGCTACACCTTC. The full variable domain, with the rest looked up from reference TRBV29-1 and TRBJ1-2, is SAVISQKPSRDICQRGTSLTIQCQVDSQVTMMFWYRQQPGQSLTLIATANQGSEATYESGFVIDKFPISRPNLTFSTLTVSNMSPEDSSIYLCSAAGAGDSGYTFGSGTRLTVV.